This is a list of T cell receptor beta chains from one sample in a study of cytomegalovirus exposure and HLA in healthy donors. The repertoire was sequenced with immunoSEQ multiplex PCR; TCRdb's copy has only in-frame clones and lacks some. The data show about 230,000 clones, around four fifths seen once. The material sequenced was PBMCs. All receptors come from a woman aged 35 to 49 in good health and CMV-seronegative. CDR3s include the opening cysteine and the closing phenylalanine or tryptophan. A D gene is named only where the DNA matches it firmly. A clone size is listed for some rows: how often the clone was seen (once, few, many), or a class if it is expanded.

TRBV19	NA	TRBJ1-4	NA	CASREGLVEKLFF	TGTGCCAGTAGGGAGGGGCTTGTTGAAAAACTGTTTTTT
TRBV4-2	NA	TRBJ2-1	TRBD2	CASSQEGRGGPYNEQFF	TGTGCCAGCAGCCAAGAGGGGCGGGGGGGCCCCTACAATGAGCAGTTCTTC
TRBV4-2	once	TRBJ1-6	TRBD1	CASSQDPGQGSSPLHF	TGTGCCAGCAGCCAAGATCCAGGACAGGGCAGCTCACCCCTCCACTTT
TRBV10-3	NA	TRBJ1-2	NA	CAISEGRDYGYTF	TGTGCCATCAGTGAAGGCAGGGACTATGGCTACACCTTC
TRBV7-9	NA	TRBJ2-7	NA	CASSLTGVEQYF	TGTGCCAGCAGCTTGACGGGGGTCGAGCAGTACTTC
TRBV7-2	NA	TRBJ1-5	NA	CASSLREGHQPQHF	TGTGCCAGCAGCTTACGGGAGGGCCATCAGCCCCAGCATTTT
TRBV30	NA	TRBJ2-7	NA	CAWSVTREGEQYF	TGTGCCTGGAGTGTAACCAGGGAAGGCGAGCAGTACTTC
TRBV5-4	NA	TRBJ2-5	NA	CASSSVQETQYF	TGTGCCAGCAGTTCAGTACAAGAGACCCAGTACTTC
TRBV30	once	TRBJ1-1	NA	CAWRTDGGNTEAFF	TGTGCCTGGAGGACCGACGGGGGGAACACTGAAGCTTTCTTT
TRBV23-1	NA	TRBJ1-5	NA	CASSPGGVQPQHF	TGCGCCAGCAGTCCGGGGGGAGTTCAGCCCCAGCATTTT